The 23 T cell receptor beta chains reported below all come from one sample, sequenced in a study of cytomegalovirus exposure and HLA in healthy donors. Assay: immunoSEQ multiplex PCR; the TCRdb copy retains only in-frame clones and omits some. The top ten hold approximately 3.3% of the sample, which has tens of thousands of clones, roughly 94% seen once. Sequences were obtained from PBMCs. The receptors shown here come from a woman between 18 and 30 years old in good health and CMV-seropositive.

The chain carries TRBV19 and TRBJ1-1, with TRBD1 matching over 10 bases. The V gene end was trimmed by 5 bases and the J gene end by 4 bases; junction bases not matched to a gene: 7. The CDR3 is 15 residues long. Per germline, CDR1 LNHDA and CDR2 SQIVND (reference sequence). The CDR3 DNA is TGTGCCAGTAGTCGTAGACAGGGGGCGGTCACTGAAGCTTTCTTT. It specifies CASSRRQGAVTEAFF.

The rearrangement links TRBV5-1 to TRBJ2-5; TRBD1 matches at 7 bases. CDR1 is SGHRS, CDR2 YFSETQ, per germline. This CDR3 is 14 amino acids long. Unmatched junction bases numbered 3, after V lost 2 bases and J lost 2 bases. CDR3 sequence: CASSFPGQQETQYF. CDR3 coding DNA: TGCGCCAGCAGCTTCCCGGGACAGCAAGAGACCCAGTACTTC.

Only one count was recorded for this clone. The chain combines TRBV27 with TRBJ2-7; D perhaps matches TRBD2 (5 bases). The V and J ends lost 7 bases and 3 bases respectively, with 7 bases between them. Germline lookup yields CDR1 MNHEY and CDR2 SMNVEV (reference sequence). The CDR3 length is 11 residues. The CDR3 is CASKSGYEQYF. The CDR3 nucleotides are TGTGCCAGCAAAAGCGGCTACGAGCAGTACTTC.

This rearrangement joins TRBV2 to TRBJ2-5; possibly TRBD2 for D (6 bases). Germline V CDR1 and CDR2: SNHLY, FYNNEI. This CDR3 is built from 13 residues. The germline V and J ends were trimmed by 10 bases and 5 bases, with 17 bases remaining between them. The CDR3 loop reads CATRRMEGETQYF. CDR3 nucleotides: TGTGCCACCCGTCGGATGGAGGGGGAGACCCAGTACTTC. The full variable domain, with the rest looked up from reference TRBV2 and TRBJ2-5, is EPEVTQTPSHQVTQMGQEVILRCVPISNHLYFYWYRQILGQKVEFLVSFYNNEISEKSEIFDDQFSVERPDGSNFTLKIRSTKLEDSAMYFCATRRMEGETQYFGPGTRLLVL.

V gene TRBV27 combines with J gene TRBJ2-7, with D possibly TRBD1 on 5 matching bases. Deletions cut 7 bases from V and 2 bases from J, with 18 bases between. The CDR3 covers 15 residues. Per the germline V gene, CDR1 is MNHEY and CDR2 is SMNVEV (reference sequence). CDR3 region: CASTSFRVGTYEQYF. The CDR3, as DNA: TGTGCCAGCACCTCTTTCAGGGTAGGCACCTACGAGCAGTACTTC.

This clone was detected only a few times. The gene calls are TRBV28 and TRBJ1-5; tentative D call: TRBD1 (5 bases). Looked up from germline, CDR1 is MDHEN and CDR2 is SYDVKM. CDR3 size: 12 residues. V was shortened by 4 bases and J by 7 bases, with 8 bases between the two germline ends. In nucleotides, the CDR3 is TGTGCCAGCAGTTCCAGACAGCAGCCCCAGCATTTT. Residues: CASSSRQQPQHF.

V usage is TRBV4-1 and J usage is TRBJ1-2; the D is unclear. From germline, CDR1 is MGHRA and CDR2 YSYEKL. V lost 1 base, J lost 8 bases, and 11 bases lay in between. The CDR3 contains 13 residues. CDR3 sequence reads: CASSQVRSRGYTF. CDR3 DNA sequence: TGCGCCAGCAGCCAAGTAAGGTCGCGGGGCTACACCTTC.

The chain has TRBV9 and TRBJ2-5; 7 positions agree with TRBD2. There are 15 residues in the CDR3. CDR1 is SGDLS, CDR2 YYNGEE, per germline. After removal of 0 bases from V and 5 bases from J, the junction contained 7 bases not matched to a gene. The chain's CDR3 is CASSVGGGIGETQYF. Written as DNA, the CDR3 is TGTGCCAGCAGCGTAGGCGGGGGAATAGGGGAGACCCAGTACTTC.

The chain couples TRBV5-8 to TRBJ1-1; D uncertain. The CDR3 contains 15 residues. The ends were cut back, 4 bases at V and 1 base at J, with 14 bases in the middle. The germline V gene encodes CDR1 SGHTS and CDR2 YDEGEE. The CDR3: CASSQIYSGNTEAFF. CDR3 nucleotides: TGTGCCAGCAGCCAAATTTACAGCGGGAACACTGAAGCTTTCTTT.

V gene TRBV4-1 combines with J gene TRBJ1-2; the D gene is possibly TRBD1 (5 bases). The CDR3 has 14 residues. V lost 0 bases, J lost 8 bases, and 13 bases lay in between. Germline V gene lookup returns CDR1 MGHRA and CDR2 YSYEKL. The CDR3, as DNA: TGCGCCAGCAGCCAAGATAGGGGAAGATACGGCTACACCTTC. Translating it yields CASSQDRGRYGYTF.

This clone is a singleton in its sample. The chain carries TRBV7-2 and TRBJ2-3, with TRBD2 matching over 12 bases. J lost 2 bases, V lost 5 bases, and 5 bases had no gene match. This CDR3 region has 16 residues. In germline, CDR1 is SGHTA, CDR2 FQGNSA. The CDR3, as DNA: TGTGCCAGCAGCCTACTAGCGGGGGGCTCCACAGATACGCAGTATTTT. It encodes CASSLLAGGSTDTQYF.

The CDR3 region is CASSKLADITGELFF. For the CDR3, the DNA is TGTGCCAGCAGCAAGTTAGCGGATATCACCGGGGAGCTGTTTTTT. The J gene is TRBJ2-2, the V gene TRBV27; possibly TRBD2 for D (6 bases). The V end was cut by 6 bases, the J end by 4 bases, with 15 bases between. Germline CDR1 reads MNHEY; CDR2 reads SMNVEV (reference sequence). This CDR3 region has 15 residues.

This chain connects TRBV7-3 to TRBJ2-5; D is perhaps TRBD2 (6 bases). V gave up 2 bases and J gave up 5 bases, with 9 bases separating them. Germline CDR1 is SGHTA and CDR2 is FQGTGA. CDR3 length equals 13 residues. DNA for the CDR3: TGTGCCAGCAGCTTACTAGCGCTGGAGACCCAGTACTTC. This translates into CASSLLALETQYF.

The chain couples TRBV11-3 to TRBJ2-1; 7 bases are a match to TRBD2. This CDR3 is 14 amino acids long. Germline CDR1 reads SGHNT; CDR2 reads YENEEA. Trimming cost V 3 bases and J 5 bases; bases outside gene matches: 4. In nucleotides, the CDR3 is TGTGCCAGCAGCTTCGGCGGGGGTGACAATGAGCAGTTCTTC. Translated: CASSFGGGDNEQFF.

This clone came up once. This rearrangement joins TRBV4-3 to TRBJ2-2; tentative D call: TRBD1 (6 bases). Per germline, CDR1 LGHNA and CDR2 YSLEER. This CDR3 is built from 16 residues. V was trimmed by 0 bases and J by 1 base, leaving 9 bases between them. The CDR3 sequence: CASSQEGQQNTGELFF. CDR3 nucleotide sequence: TGCGCCAGCAGCCAAGAAGGACAGCAGAACACCGGGGAGCTGTTTTTT.

V and J are TRBV28 and TRBJ1-4, with TRBD1 matching over 10 bases. Germline CDR1 is MDHEN and CDR2 is SYDVKM. Trimming at V came to 5 bases and at J to 8 bases, leaving 11 bases not matched to a gene. The CDR3 spans 16 residues. CDR3 in DNA: TGTGCCAGCAGTACAGGGACAGGGGCGAAGGACGAAAAACTGTTTTTT. This encodes CASSTGTGAKDEKLFF.

This chain uses TRBV7-9 with TRBJ2-7; 8 bases map to TRBD1. The CDR3 has 14 residues. Looked up from germline, CDR1 is SEHNR and CDR2 is FQNEAQ (reference sequence). The V gene end was trimmed by 4 bases and the J gene end by 4 bases; junction bases not matched to a gene: 6. The CDR3 protein is CASSWSTGEYEQYF. In nucleotides, the CDR3 is TGTGCCAGCAGCTGGTCGACAGGGGAATACGAGCAGTACTTC.

Concerning this clone: One end of the junction fails to match germline, which may point to a read error. This chain links TRBV9 with TRBJ1-3; D may be TRBD1 (5 bases). CDR1 and CDR2 from the germline V gene are SGDLS and YYNGEE. The CDR3 has 14 amino acids. In DNA form, the CDR3 reads TGTGCCAGCAGCGTAGGGGGCCCTGGTAACACCATATATTTT. It is translated as CASSVGGPGNTIYF.

V and J are TRBV14 and TRBJ1-3, with D perhaps TRBD1 (5 bases). The CDR3 totals 17 residues. Per germline, CDR1 SGHDN and CDR2 FVKESK. Trimming removed 5 bases at V and 4 bases at J, with 21 bases between. The CDR3 protein is CASSTTTVPSSGNTIYF. CDR3 nucleotides: TGTGCCAGCAGCACTACGACAGTGCCTAGTTCCGGAAACACCATATATTTT.

CDR3 bases: TGTGCCAGCAGTTATCGACAGTTCCCGGGGGGCGAGCAGTACTTC. Translated: CASSYRQFPGGEQYF. The rearrangement links TRBV6-6 to TRBJ2-7; 7 nucleotides line up with TRBD2. Germline CDR1 is MNHNY and CDR2 is SVGAGI (reference sequence). The CDR3 consists of 15 residues. V trimming: 3 bases; J trimming: 6 bases; junction bases outside the gene matches: 11.

This chain links TRBV7-8 with TRBJ1-5; the D is unclear. V was trimmed by 1 base and J by 0 bases, leaving 16 bases between them. The V gene's germline CDR1 is SGHVS and CDR2 FQNEAQ. CDR3 size: 18 residues. In DNA, the CDR3 is TGTGCCAGCAGCTTAGAAAGGTTTTCGGGGATTAGCAATCAGCCCCAGCATTTT. Its protein is CASSLERFSGISNQPQHF.

This chain links TRBV27 with TRBJ2-1; 9 bases match TRBD2. The CDR3 loop spans 12 amino acids. The V gene's germline CDR1 is MNHEY and CDR2 SMNVEV (reference sequence). The CDR3 DNA follows: TGTGCTAAAGCGGGGGGCGCGGGTCGGCAGTTCTTC. Amino acids: CAKAGGAGRQFF.

This clone was observed once. V gene TRBV6-5 combines with J gene TRBJ2-1; perhaps TRBD2 as D (5 bases). The germline V gene has CDR1 MNHEY and CDR2 SVGAGI. The V end was cut by 0 bases, the J end by 9 bases, with 15 bases between. The CDR3 covers 15 residues. The CDR3 loop reads CASSYSLAYLPEQFF. The CDR3 region has the DNA TGTGCCAGCAGTTACTCTCTAGCATATCTTCCTGAGCAGTTCTTC.